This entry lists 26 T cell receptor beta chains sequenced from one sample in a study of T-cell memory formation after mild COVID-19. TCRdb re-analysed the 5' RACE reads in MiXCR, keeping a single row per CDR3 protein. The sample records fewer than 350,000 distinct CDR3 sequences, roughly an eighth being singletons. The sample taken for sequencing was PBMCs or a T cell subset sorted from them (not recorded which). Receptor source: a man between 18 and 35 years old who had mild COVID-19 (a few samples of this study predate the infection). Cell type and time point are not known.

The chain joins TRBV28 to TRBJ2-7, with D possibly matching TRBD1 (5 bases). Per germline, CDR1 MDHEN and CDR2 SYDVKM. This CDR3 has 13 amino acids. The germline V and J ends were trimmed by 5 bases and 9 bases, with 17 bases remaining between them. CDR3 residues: CASSPAGYRGQYV. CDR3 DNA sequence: TGTGCCAGCAGTCCGGCAGGGTATAGAGGGCAGTACGTC.

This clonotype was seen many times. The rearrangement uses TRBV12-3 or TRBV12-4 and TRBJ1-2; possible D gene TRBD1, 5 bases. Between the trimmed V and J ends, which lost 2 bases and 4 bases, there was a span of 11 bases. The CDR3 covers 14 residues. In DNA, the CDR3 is TGTGCCAGCAGTTTATCGGGCGGGGGCTATGGCTACACCTTC. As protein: CASSLSGGGYGYTF.

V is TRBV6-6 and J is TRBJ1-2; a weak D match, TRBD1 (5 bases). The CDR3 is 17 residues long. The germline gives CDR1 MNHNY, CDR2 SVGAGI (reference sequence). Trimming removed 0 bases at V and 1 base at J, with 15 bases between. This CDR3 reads CASSYSGQGGYNYGYTF. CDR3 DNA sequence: TGTGCCAGCAGTTACTCGGGGCAGGGCGGCTATAACTATGGCTACACCTTC.

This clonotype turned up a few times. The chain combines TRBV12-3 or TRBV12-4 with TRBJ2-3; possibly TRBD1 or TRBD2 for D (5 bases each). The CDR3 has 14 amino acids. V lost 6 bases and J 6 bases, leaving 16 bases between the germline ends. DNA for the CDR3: TGTGCCAGCAGCACGCCGGGACCGGCGGATACGCAGTATTTT. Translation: CASSTPGPADTQYF.

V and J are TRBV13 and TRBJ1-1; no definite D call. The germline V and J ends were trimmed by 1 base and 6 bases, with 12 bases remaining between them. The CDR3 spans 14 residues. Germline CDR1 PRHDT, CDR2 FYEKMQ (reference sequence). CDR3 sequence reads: CASSLEPREAEAFF. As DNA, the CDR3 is TGTGCCAGCAGCTTAGAGCCCCGAGAAGCTGAAGCTTTCTTT. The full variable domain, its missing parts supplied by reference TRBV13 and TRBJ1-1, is AAGVIQSPRHLIKEKRETATLKCYPIPRHDTVYWYQQGPGQDPQFLISFYEKMQSDKGSIPDRFSAQQFSDYHSELNMSSLELGDSALYFCASSLEPREAEAFFGQGTRLTVV.

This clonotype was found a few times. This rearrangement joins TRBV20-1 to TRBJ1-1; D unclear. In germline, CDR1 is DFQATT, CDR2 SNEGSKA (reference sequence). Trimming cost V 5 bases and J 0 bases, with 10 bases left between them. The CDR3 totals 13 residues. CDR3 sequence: CSAELSLNTEAFF. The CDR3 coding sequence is TGCAGTGCTGAACTCTCCTTGAACACTGAAGCTTTCTTT.

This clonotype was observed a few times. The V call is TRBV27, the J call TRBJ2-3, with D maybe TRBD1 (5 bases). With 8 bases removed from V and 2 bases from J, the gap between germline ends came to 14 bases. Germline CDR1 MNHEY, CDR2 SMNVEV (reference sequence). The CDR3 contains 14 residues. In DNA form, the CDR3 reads TGTGCCAGCGGGGTGTTAGGGGACACAGATACGCAGTATTTT. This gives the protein CASGVLGDTDTQYF.

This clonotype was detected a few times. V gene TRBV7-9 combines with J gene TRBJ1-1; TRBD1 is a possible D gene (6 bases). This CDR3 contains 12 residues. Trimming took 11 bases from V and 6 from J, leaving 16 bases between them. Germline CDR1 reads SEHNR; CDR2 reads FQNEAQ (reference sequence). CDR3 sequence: CAETQGSAEAFF. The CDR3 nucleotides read TGTGCCGAGACTCAGGGGAGCGCTGAAGCTTTCTTT.

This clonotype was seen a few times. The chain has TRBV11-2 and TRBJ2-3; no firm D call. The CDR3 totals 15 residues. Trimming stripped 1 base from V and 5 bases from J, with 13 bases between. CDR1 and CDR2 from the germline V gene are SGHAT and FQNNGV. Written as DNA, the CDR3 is TGTGCCAGCAGCTTAGCCCACGAGAAATTAGATACGCAGTATTTT. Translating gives CASSLAHEKLDTQYF.

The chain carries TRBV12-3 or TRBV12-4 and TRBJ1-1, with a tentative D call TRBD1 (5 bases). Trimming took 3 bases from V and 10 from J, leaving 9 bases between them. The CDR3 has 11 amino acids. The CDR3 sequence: CASSLGVAAFF. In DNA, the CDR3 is TGTGCCAGCAGTTTGGGGGTCGCAGCTTTCTTT.

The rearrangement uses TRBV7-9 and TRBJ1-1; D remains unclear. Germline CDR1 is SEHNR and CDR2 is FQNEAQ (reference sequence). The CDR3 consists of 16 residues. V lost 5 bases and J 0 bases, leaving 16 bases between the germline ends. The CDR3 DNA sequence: TGTGCCAGCAGCAACAAACGAGGGAACTTGAACACTGAAGCTTTCTTT. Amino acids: CASSNKRGNLNTEAFF.

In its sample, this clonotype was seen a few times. CDR3 in amino acids: CASSLRNTIYF. CDR3 DNA: TGTGCCAGCAGTTTGAGGAACACCATATATTTT. This chain joins TRBV28 and TRBJ1-3; D uncertain. Per the germline V gene, CDR1 is MDHEN and CDR2 is SYDVKM. This CDR3 spans 11 amino acids. The V end lost 3 bases, the J end lost 7 bases, and 4 bases lay between the germline ends.

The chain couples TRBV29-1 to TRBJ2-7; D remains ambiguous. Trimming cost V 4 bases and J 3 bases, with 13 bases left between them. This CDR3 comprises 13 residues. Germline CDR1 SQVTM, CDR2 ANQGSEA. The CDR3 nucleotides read TGCAGCGTTGTTGACTTCTCGGGCTACGAGCAGTACTTC. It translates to CSVVDFSGYEQYF.

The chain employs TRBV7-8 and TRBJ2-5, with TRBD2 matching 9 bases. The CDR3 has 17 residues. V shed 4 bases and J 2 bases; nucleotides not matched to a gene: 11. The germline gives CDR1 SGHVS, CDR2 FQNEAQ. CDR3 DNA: TGTGCCAGCAGCTGGCGGATAGCGGGGGTCCTACAAGAGACCCAGTACTTC. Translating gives CASSWRIAGVLQETQYF.

The CDR3 region has the DNA TGCGCCAGCAGCTTAGGAGGACAGTACCCCTACGAGCAGTACTTC. This translates into CASSLGGQYPYEQYF. The chain couples TRBV5-1 to TRBJ2-7; a weak D match, TRBD1 (6 bases). CDR1 SGHRS and CDR2 YFSETQ come from the germline V gene. CDR3 size: 15 residues. V gave up 2 bases and J gave up 2 bases, with 14 bases separating them. The full variable domain, with the rest looked up from reference TRBV5-1 and TRBJ2-7, is KAGVTQTPRYLIKTRGQQVTLSCSPISGHRSVSWYQQTPGQGLQFLFEYFSETQRNKGNFPGRFSGRQFSNSRSEMNVSTLELGDSALYLCASSLGGQYPYEQYFGPGTRLTVT.

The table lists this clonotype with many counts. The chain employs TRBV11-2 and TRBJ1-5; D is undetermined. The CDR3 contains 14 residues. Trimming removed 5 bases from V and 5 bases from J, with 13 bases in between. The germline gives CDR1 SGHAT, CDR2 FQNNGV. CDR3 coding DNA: TGTGCCAGCAGCCTCGGCCGTGGTGATCAGCCCCAGCATTTT. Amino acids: CASSLGRGDQPQHF.

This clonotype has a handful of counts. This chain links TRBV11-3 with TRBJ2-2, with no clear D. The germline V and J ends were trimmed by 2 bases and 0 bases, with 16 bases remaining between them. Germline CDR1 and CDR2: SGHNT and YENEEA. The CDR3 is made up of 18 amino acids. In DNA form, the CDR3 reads TGTGCCAGCAGCTTAATCCCCCTCGCGGAGCCGAACACCGGGGAGCTGTTTTTT. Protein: CASSLIPLAEPNTGELFF.

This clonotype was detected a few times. The CDR3 coding sequence is TGTGCCAGCTCTAGCGGATTGAGGGAGCAGTACTTC. Translation: CASSSGLREQYF. The rearrangement uses TRBV9 and TRBJ2-7, with TRBD2 matching 7 bases. The CDR3 runs 12 residues. The germline V gene encodes CDR1 SGDLS and CDR2 YYNGEE. J gave up 7 bases and V 7 bases, and 8 bases lay outside the gene matches.

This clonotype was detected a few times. CDR3 residues: CASSLELNYGYTF. Written as DNA, the CDR3 is TGTGCCAGCAGCTTAGAGTTGAACTATGGCTACACCTTC. This sequence joins TRBV11-2 and TRBJ1-2, with D hard to call. Germline V CDR1 and CDR2: SGHAT, FQNNGV. Trimming shortened V by 0 bases and J by 2 bases, and 4 bases separated the two germline ends. The CDR3 covers 13 residues. Complete variable domain (other parts from reference TRBV11-2 and TRBJ1-2): EAGVAQSPRYKIIEKRQSVAFWCNPISGHATLYWYQQILGQGPKLLIQFQNNGVVDDSQLPKDRFSAERLKGVDSTLKIQPAKLEDSAVYLCASSLELNYGYTFGSGTRLTVV.

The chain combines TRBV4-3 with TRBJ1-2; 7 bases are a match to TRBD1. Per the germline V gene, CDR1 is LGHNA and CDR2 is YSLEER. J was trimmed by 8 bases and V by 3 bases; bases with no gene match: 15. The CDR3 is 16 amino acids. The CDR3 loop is CASSHLTGTLFKGYTF. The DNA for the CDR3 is TGCGCCAGCAGCCATTTGACAGGGACCCTTTTTAAAGGCTACACCTTC.

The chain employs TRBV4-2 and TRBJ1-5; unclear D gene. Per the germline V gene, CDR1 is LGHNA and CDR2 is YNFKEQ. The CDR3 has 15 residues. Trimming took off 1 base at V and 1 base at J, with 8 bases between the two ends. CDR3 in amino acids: CASSQVVDSNQPQHF. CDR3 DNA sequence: TGTGCCAGCAGCCAAGTGGTCGACAGCAATCAGCCCCAGCATTTT.

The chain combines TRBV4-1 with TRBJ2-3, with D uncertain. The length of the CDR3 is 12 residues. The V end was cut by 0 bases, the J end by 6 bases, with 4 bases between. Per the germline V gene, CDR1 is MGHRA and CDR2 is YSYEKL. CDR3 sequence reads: CASSQDQDTQYF. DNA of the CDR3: TGCGCCAGCAGCCAAGATCAGGATACGCAGTATTTT.

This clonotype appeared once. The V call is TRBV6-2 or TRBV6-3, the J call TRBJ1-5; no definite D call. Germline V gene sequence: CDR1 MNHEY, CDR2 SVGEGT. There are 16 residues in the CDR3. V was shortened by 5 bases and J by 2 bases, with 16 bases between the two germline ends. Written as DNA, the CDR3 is TGTGCCAGCAGTACCAGCATACCTAATGGCAATCAGCCCCAGCATTTT. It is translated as CASSTSIPNGNQPQHF.

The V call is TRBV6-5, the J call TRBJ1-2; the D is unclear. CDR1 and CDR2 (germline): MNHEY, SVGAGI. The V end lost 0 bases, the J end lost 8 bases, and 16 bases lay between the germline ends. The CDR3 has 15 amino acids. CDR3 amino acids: CASSYSLSVHSGYTF. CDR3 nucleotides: TGTGCCAGCAGTTACTCGTTGTCAGTACACTCCGGCTACACCTTC.

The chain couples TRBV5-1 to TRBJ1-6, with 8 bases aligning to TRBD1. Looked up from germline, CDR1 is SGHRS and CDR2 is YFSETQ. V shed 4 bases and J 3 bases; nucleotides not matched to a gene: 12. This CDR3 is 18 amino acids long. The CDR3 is CASSPQGLQGVYNSPLHF. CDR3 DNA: TGCGCCAGCAGCCCTCAAGGACTACAGGGGGTCTATAATTCACCCCTCCACTTT.

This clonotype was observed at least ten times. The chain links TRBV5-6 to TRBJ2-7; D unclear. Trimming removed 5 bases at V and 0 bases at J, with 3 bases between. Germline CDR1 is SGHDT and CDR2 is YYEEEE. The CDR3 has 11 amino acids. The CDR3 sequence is CASSRSYEQYF. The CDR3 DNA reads TGTGCCAGCAGTCGCTCCTACGAGCAGTACTTC.